Listed below are T cell receptor beta chains from one sample, sequenced in a study of beta chain features in type 1 diabetes. Only in-frame clones appear in the TCRdb table, and some are missing; sequencing was by immunoSEQ multiplex PCR. The data hold tens of thousands of clones, with roughly 39% observed a single time. Sample: Tregs from blood. All receptors come from a man younger than 40 with type 1 diabetes. CDR3s include the opening cysteine and the closing phenylalanine or tryptophan. D genes are given only for firm matches. The listing skips clone size in some rows; elsewhere it reads once, few, many or a size class.

D | J | size | V | DNA | CDR3
TRBD1 | TRBJ1-1 | . | TRBV6-5 | TGTGCCAGCAGTTATCGACAGGGCTACACTGAAGCTTTCTTT | CASSYRQGYTEAFF
TRBD2 | TRBJ2-2 | . | TRBV18 | TGTGCCAGCTCACCCAGATCTTTGATAGCGGGAGCGACCACCGGGGAGCTGTTTTTT | CASSPRSLIAGATTGELFF
. | TRBJ2-5 | . | TRBV11-3 | TGTGCCAGCAGCGCGGGACGGGGTTGGCGGGAACAAGAGACCCAGTACTTC | CASSAGRGWREQETQYF
. | TRBJ1-2 | . | TRBV5-1 | TGCGCCAGCAGCTTGGGTCAGAACTATGGCTACACCTTC | CASSLGQNYGYTF
. | TRBJ2-7 | few | TRBV9 | TGTGCCAGCAGCGTAGATAAGCCGGAGGGGCAGTACTTC | CASSVDKPEGQYF
. | TRBJ2-1 | . | TRBV30 | TGTGCCTTTGAACAGGGGGGGAATGAGCAGTTCTTC | CAFEQGGNEQFF
TRBD1 | TRBJ2-1 | . | TRBV7-9 | TGTGCCAGCAGGGACAGGGGCCGTAACAATGAGCAGTTCTTC | CASRDRGRNNEQFF
TRBD1 | TRBJ2-6 | . | TRBV5-1 | TGCGCCAGCAGCTTTACAGGGGAGGCCAACGTCCTGACTTTC | CASSFTGEANVLTF
. | TRBJ1-2 | once | TRBV28 | TGTGCCAGCAGCCGACTAAGGACGGGCGGCTACACCTTC | CASSRLRTGGYTF
. | TRBJ2-1 | . | TRBV4-1 | TGCGCCAGCAGCCAAGTAGGAGGCTCAGCGGCCGGTCGACATGAGCAGTTCTTC | CASSQVGGSAAGRHEQFF
TRBD2 | TRBJ2-3 | . | TRBV2 | TGTGCCAGATCTAGCGGTAGCACAGATACGCAGTATTTT | CARSSGSTDTQYF
. | TRBJ1-5 | . | TRBV19 | TGTGCCAGTAGTATAGGCGGGGGTGGGCAGCCCCAGCATTTT | CASSIGGGGQPQHF
TRBD1 | TRBJ2-2 | few | TRBV7-8 | TGTGCCAGCAGTTTAAACAGGGGCGGCGACACCGGGGAGCTGTTTTTT | CASSLNRGGDTGELFF
. | TRBJ1-3 | few | TRBV18 | TGTGCCAGCTCACCACCGGCCAACTCTGGAAACACCATATATTTT | CASSPPANSGNTIYF
TRBD2 | TRBJ2-1 | few | TRBV6-6 | TGTGCCAGCAGTCACGGGGGGACTAGCGGCTACAATGAGCAGTTCTTC | CASSHGGTSGYNEQFF
. | TRBJ1-4 | . | TRBV5-5 | TGTGCCAGCAGTGTGACAGCCGGTAATGAAAAACTGTTTTTT | CASSVTAGNEKLFF
TRBD1 | TRBJ2-7 | few | TRBV30 | TGTGCCTGGAGCGGGACAGATTCCTACGAGCAGTACTTC | CAWSGTDSYEQYF
TRBD1 | TRBJ1-5 | . | TRBV18 | TGTGCCAGCTCACCATCGGGACAGGACGGGCCCCAGCATTTT | CASSPSGQDGPQHF
TRBD2 | TRBJ2-3 | . | TRBV6-1 | TGTGCCAGCAGTTCTAGCGGGGTTAACGCAGATACGCAGTATTTT | CASSSSGVNADTQYF
. | TRBJ1-1 | . | TRBV27 | TGTGCCAGCAGTTTATTTCAGACGGGGGTAGAAGCTTTCTTT | CASSLFQTGVEAFF
. | TRBJ1-4 | few | TRBV5-8 | TGTGCCAGCAGCTTCAGGGTAACTAATGAAAAACTGTTTTTT | CASSFRVTNEKLFF
. | TRBJ1-4 | . | TRBV7-2 | TGTGCCAGCAGCTTTCAGACAACTAATGAAAAACTGTTTTTT | CASSFQTTNEKLFF
TRBD2 | TRBJ2-2 | . | TRBV7-3 | TGTGCCAGCAGCACCGGGACTAGCCCTACCGGGGAGCTGTTTTTT | CASSTGTSPTGELFF
TRBD2 | TRBJ2-2 | . | TRBV9 | TGTGCCAGCAGCCCCCGACTAGCGGGAGACATCGGGGAGCTGTTTTTT | CASSPRLAGDIGELFF
. | TRBJ1-1 | . | TRBV20-1 | TGCAGTGCTAGAGGGCACACTGAAGCTTTCTTT | CSARGHTEAFF
TRBD1 | TRBJ2-7 | . | TRBV28 | TGTGCCGCGCCCGGGACAGGGGAGTCCTACGAGCAGTACTTC | CAAPGTGESYEQYF
. | TRBJ2-2 | once | TRBV4-1 | TGCGCCAGCAGCCCCACACCGAACACCGGGGAGCTGTTTTTT | CASSPTPNTGELFF
. | TRBJ2-5 | . | TRBV30 | TGTGCCTGGAGTACACTAGCCGAGACCCAGTACTTC | CAWSTLAETQYF
. | TRBJ2-7 | . | TRBV13 | TGTGCCAGCAGCTTAGGCCCTAGCAGGGAGCAGTACTTC | CASSLGPSREQYF
. | TRBJ2-5 | . | TRBV7-2 | TGTGCCAGCAGCTTATCAGGGAAAGAGACCCAGTACTTC | CASSLSGKETQYF
TRBD1 | TRBJ1-1 | few | TRBV5-6 | TGTGCCAGCAACGACAGGGGGAACACTGAAGCTTTCTTT | CASNDRGNTEAFF
. | TRBJ1-5 | few | TRBV7-9 | TGCGCCAGCAGCCAAGATGCGATTGGACATGTGAATCAGCCCCAGCATTTT | CASSQDAIGHVNQPQHF
TRBD1 | TRBJ2-1 | . | TRBV15 | TGTGCCACCAGCTACAGGGGGCCGAACAATGAGCAGTTCTTC | CATSYRGPNNEQFF
TRBD2 | TRBJ2-5 | . | TRBV11-1 | TGTGCCAGCAGCTTAAGGGGACTAGCGGCAATTGGGACCCAGTACTTC | CASSLRGLAAIGTQYF
TRBD1 | TRBJ1-1 | . | TRBV5-1 | TGCGCCAGCAGCTTGGACAGGGGTAACACTGAAGCTTTCTTT | CASSLDRGNTEAFF
TRBD1 | TRBJ1-2 | . | TRBV29-1 | TGCAGCGTTGGGACAGGGGACGGGTATGGCTACACCTTC | CSVGTGDGYGYTF
TRBD2 | TRBJ2-7 | . | TRBV16 | TGTGCCAGCAGCCCCACTCGGGCGGGGGGATACGAGCAGTACTTC | CASSPTRAGGYEQYF
. | TRBJ1-1 | . | TRBV27 | TGTGCCAGCAGTTCAGCCGGGAGGGGGATGAACACTGAAGCTTTCTTT | CASSSAGRGMNTEAFF
TRBD2 | TRBJ2-1 | few | TRBV25-1 | TGTGCCAGCAGTGATTCCCGGCGGGGGGCGTTGCATGAGCAGTTCTTC | CASSDSRRGALHEQFF
. | TRBJ1-5 | . | TRBV19 | TGTGCCAGTAGTATAGGGACAGTTGGCGATCAGCCCCAGCATTTT | CASSIGTVGDQPQHF
. | TRBJ1-1 | . | TRBV19 | TGTGCCAGTAGTATTGGGCCTCAGACCTTGAACACTGAAGCTTTCTTT | CASSIGPQTLNTEAFF
. | TRBJ2-5 | few | TRBV15 | TGTGCCACCAGCAGAGATATGGCTTCCCAAGAGACCCAGTACTTC | CATSRDMASQETQYF